The clone carrying this T cell receptor beta chain was detected a few times. Its antigen remains unidentified. These data originate in a study of blood T cells in healthy people across ages. Whole-study findings and limits: TCR beta diversity per million T cells fell roughly linearly with age.

Then a second PCR, running about 6 to 11 cycles, was carried out with a sample-barcoded 5' primer and a J-beta primer mix. TCRdb fed the 5' RACE reads into MiXCR, producing one record per CDR3 protein. The sample has roughly 1.5 million distinct CDR3 sequences, under 55% seen once. The study drew donors from healthy Caucasian individuals in Russia aged roughly 6 to 90. Per-sample PBMC isolation yielded at least 6 million cells. The V end lost 0 bases, the J end lost 5 bases, and 7 bases lay between the germline ends. The CDR3 sequence is 13 residues long. Germline V gene sequence: CDR1 MDHEN, CDR2 SYDVKM.

The receptor's source is a young woman in good health. Specimen: blood. The chain carries TRBV28 and TRBJ2-5; D is unclear. This chain's CDR3 is CASSLWGRETQYF. CDR3 nucleotide sequence: TGTGCCAGCAGTTTATGGGGTCGGGAGACCCAGTACTTC. The full variable domain, in which reference TRBV28 and TRBJ2-5 provide the parts outside the CDR3, is DVKVTQSSRYLVKRTGEKVFLECVQDMDHENMFWYRQDPGLGLRLIYFSYDVKMKEKGDIPEGYSVSREKKERFSLILESASTNQTSMYLCASSLWGRETQYFGPGTRLLVL.